This TCR beta chain comes out of a study of T cells in Graves' hyperthyroidism and ophthalmopathy (dated by TCRdb to the late 2010s). As for the study more broadly: Peripheral blood samples were taken at the time of initial diagnosis, prior to any treatment. After blood sampling, hyperthyroidism patients were treated with methimazole at a starting dose of 30 mg daily, and ophthalmopathy patients were treated with high-dose intravenous methylprednisolone. According to the paper, TCR Vbeta CDR3 sequencing was carried out on 135 peripheral blood samples, which came from fewer than 50 ophthalmopathy, under 80 hyperthyroidism and some 17 progressor patients. Prospective prediction of ophthalmopathy was tested in an independent validation cohort consisting of under 20 hyperthyroidism patients and 15 or so patients who later progressed to ophthalmopathy. For training and testing, the approximately 97 patients in the discovery cohort were randomly divided in a 7:3 ratio. TCR V-J signatures able to tell the groups apart were searched for in a discovery cohort of some 97 patients, of whom around 42 had Graves' ophthalmopathy and more than 55 had stable Graves' hyperthyroidism. The study also compared thyroid tissue and blood T-cell repertoires from about six Graves' hyperthyroidism patients.

The germline V gene sets CDR1 to SGHRS and CDR2 to YFSETQ. Its CDR3 holds 17 amino acids, cysteine through phenylalanine. CDR3 DNA is the only sequence kept; it has 51 bases, read in frame from the first base. The V end loses 6 bases and the J end loses 0 bases, and a stretch of 19 bases separates them. For this clonotype: The target of this receptor is not known. The input lacks base qualities; no much larger clone sits a single base away.

Amplification of TCR beta CDR3 regions was carried out from RNA transcripts. The first round of RT-PCR for the TCR CDR3 was performed with the HTBI primer set and the Qiagen OneStep RT-PCR kit. The libraries were constructed in a second round of multiplex PCR and then size-selected and purified. Sequencing of the libraries was done on an Illumina HiSeq2000 using paired-end 100 bp reads. In the authors' own workflow: SOAPnuke was used to process the raw data, removing reads that contained adapters or uncalled bases, had a mean Phred below 15, or lacked an exact match to the constant primer or identifier. COPE v1.2.5 was used to merge high-quality paired reads, and clonotypes were defined as unique nucleotide sequences. MiTCR v1.1 was used to align the clonotypes against IMGT TRBV, TRBD and TRBJ reference segments. The analysis included only V-J combinations with a frequency above 0.0001, which together covered around 99% of the repertoires. A TCS score was defined as the ratio of F50 (clonal expansion) to E x V (chaos), with BLOSUM62-based TCRdist applied between CDR3 peptides within each V-J. Welch's t-statistics and random forest reduced several hundred V-J features to 10 to 15, which were used in a naive Bayes classifier (R e1071). In TCRdb, the public reads were trimmed at Q25 with fastp and aligned with MiXCR, with productive beta chains retained. Entries that share a CDR3 protein sequence are merged under the most common genes and DNA. The V and J calls come from TCRdb's annotation, not from the publication. This sample has more than 300,000 distinct CDR3 sequences in its table, and roughly 18% of those were observed once. Of the sample, less than 45% falls within the top ten clones.

Ophthalmopathy patients had moderately to severely active disease, Clinical Activity Score of at least 3, NOSPECS grade of at least 4, and duration under 3 months. Exclusion was applied to patients with uncontrolled infections, other autoimmune diseases, pregnancy or lactation. Clinical symptoms, serum thyroxine and TRAb, thyroid ultrasound, and orbital computed tomography formed the basis for the diagnoses. Ficoll-Paque density gradient centrifugation was used to isolate PBMCs from around 10 ml of fresh peripheral blood. Trizol reagent was used to extract total RNA, and RNA quality was then checked on an Agilent 2100 Bioanalyzer. The full study reports these points: Sample size was not statistically predetermined, and investigators were not blinded to group allocation. In cross-validation, a model built on a 13 V-J signature told ophthalmopathy apart from stable hyperthyroidism with 87.88% sensitivity and about 81% specificity, and in testing the same model reached 80%/75%. Blood samples also contained most of the expanded thyroid clonotypes (frequency above 0.001), which suggests that blood repertoires may reflect thyroid immune responses. In validation, the model predicted progression to ophthalmopathy with around 71% sensitivity and around 72% specificity, a median of 6.5 months before onset.

What was sequenced was blood. The chain uses TRBV5-1 and TRBJ2-1; the D gene assignment is perhaps TRBD1 or TRBD2, with each matching 5 bases. The TCR comes from a man aged 18 to 29 with Graves' ophthalmopathy. The nucleotide sequence reads TGCGCCAGCACCTTTTACCTGGGGGAAAACTCCTACAATGAGCAGTTCTTC. Its coded protein is CASTFYLGENSYNEQFF.